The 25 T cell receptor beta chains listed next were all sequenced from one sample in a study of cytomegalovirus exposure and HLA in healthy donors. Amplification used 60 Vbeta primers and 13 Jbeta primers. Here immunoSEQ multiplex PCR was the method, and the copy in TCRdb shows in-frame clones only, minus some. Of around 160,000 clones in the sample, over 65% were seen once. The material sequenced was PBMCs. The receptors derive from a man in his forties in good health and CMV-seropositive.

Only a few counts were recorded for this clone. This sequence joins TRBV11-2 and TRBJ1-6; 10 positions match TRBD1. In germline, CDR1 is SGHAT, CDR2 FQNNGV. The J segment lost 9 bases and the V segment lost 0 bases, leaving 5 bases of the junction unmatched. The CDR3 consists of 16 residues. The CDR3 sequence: CASSLESTGGFSPLHF. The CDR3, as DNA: TGTGCCAGCAGCTTAGAATCGACAGGGGGCTTTTCACCCCTCCACTTT.

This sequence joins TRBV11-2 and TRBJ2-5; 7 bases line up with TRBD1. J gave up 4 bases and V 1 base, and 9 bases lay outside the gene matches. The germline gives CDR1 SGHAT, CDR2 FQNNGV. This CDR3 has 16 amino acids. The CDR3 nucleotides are TGTGCCAGCAGCTTAGGTCAGGGGGTTCGGGGAGAGACCCAGTACTTC. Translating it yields CASSLGQGVRGETQYF.

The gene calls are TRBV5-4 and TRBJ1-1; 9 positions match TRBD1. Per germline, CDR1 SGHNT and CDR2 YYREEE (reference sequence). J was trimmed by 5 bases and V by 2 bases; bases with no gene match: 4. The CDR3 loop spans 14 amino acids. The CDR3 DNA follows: TGTGCCAGCAGCTTTAGACAGGGGGGGACTGAAGCTTTCTTT. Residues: CASSFRQGGTEAFF.

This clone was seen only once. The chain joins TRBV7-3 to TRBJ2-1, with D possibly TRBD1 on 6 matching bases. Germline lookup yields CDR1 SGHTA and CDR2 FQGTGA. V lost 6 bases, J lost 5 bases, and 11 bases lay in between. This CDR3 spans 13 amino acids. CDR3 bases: TGTGCCAGCAGTCCTGGACAGAACAATGAGCAGTTCTTC. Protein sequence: CASSPGQNNEQFF. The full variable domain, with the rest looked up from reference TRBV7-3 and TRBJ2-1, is GAGVSQTPSNKVTEKGKYVELRCDPISGHTALYWYRQSLGQGPEFLIYFQGTGAADDSGLPNDRFFAVRPEGSVSTLKIQRTERGDSAVYLCASSPGQNNEQFFGPGTRLTVL.

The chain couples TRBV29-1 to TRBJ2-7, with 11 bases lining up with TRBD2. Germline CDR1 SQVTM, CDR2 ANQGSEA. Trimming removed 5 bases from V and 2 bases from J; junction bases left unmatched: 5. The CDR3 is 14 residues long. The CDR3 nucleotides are TGCAGCGTTAACATAGCGGGAGGGCCCTACGAGCAGTACTTC. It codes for CSVNIAGGPYEQYF.

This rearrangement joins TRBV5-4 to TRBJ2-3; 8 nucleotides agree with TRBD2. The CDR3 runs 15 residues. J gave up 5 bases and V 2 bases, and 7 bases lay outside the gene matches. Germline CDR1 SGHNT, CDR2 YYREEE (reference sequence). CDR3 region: CASSLDGRAVDTQYF. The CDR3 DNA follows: TGTGCCAGCAGCTTAGACGGGAGGGCTGTAGATACGCAGTATTTT.

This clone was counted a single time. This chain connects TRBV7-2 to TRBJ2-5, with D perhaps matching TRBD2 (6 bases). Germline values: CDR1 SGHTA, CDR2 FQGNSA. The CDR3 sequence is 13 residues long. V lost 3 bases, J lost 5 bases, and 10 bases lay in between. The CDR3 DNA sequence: TGTGCCAGCAGCTTGGGGACTCGGGAGACCCAGTACTTC. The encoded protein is CASSLGTRETQYF.

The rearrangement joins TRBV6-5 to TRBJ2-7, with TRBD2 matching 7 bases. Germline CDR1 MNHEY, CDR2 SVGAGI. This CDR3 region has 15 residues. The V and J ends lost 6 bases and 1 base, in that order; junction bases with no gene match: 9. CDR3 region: CASREGRLASYEQYF. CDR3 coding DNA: TGTGCCAGCAGGGAGGGGCGACTAGCTTCCTACGAGCAGTACTTC.

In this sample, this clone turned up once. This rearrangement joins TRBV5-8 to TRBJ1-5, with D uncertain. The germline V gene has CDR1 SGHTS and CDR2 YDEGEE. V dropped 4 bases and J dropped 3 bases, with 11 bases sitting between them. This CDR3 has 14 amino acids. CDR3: CASSPGVNNQPQHF. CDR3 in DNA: TGTGCCAGCAGCCCCGGGGTCAACAATCAGCCCCAGCATTTT.

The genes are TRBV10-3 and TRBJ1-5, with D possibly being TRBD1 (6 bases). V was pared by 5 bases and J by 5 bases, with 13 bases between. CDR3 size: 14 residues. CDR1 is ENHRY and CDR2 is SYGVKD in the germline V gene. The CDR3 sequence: CAISSADSYQPQHF. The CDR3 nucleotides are TGTGCCATCAGTTCGGCGGACAGCTATCAGCCCCAGCATTTT.

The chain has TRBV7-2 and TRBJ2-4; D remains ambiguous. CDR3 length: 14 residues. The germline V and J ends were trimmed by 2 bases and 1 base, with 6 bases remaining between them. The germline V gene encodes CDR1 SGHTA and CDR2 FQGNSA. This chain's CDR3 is CASSLNQAKNIQYF. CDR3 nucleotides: TGTGCCAGCAGCTTAAACCAGGCCAAAAACATTCAGTACTTC.

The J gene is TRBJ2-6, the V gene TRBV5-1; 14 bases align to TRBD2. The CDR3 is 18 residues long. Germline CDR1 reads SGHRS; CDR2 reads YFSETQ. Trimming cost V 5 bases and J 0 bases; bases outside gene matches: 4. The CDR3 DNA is TGCGCCAGCAGGGGACTAGCGGGAGCTCTCTCTGGGGCCAACGTCCTGACTTTC. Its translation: CASRGLAGALSGANVLTF.

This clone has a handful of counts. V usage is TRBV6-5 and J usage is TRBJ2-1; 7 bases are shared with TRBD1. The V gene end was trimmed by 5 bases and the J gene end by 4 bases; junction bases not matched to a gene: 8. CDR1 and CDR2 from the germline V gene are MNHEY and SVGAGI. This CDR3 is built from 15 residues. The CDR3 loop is CASSHTGERYNEQFF. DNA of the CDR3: TGTGCCAGCAGTCACACAGGGGAAAGGTACAATGAGCAGTTCTTC.

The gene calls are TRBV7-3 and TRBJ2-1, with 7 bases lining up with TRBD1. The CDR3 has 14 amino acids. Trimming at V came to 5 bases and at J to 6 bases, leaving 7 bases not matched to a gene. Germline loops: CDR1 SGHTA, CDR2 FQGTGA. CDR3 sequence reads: CASSLRDSSNEQFF. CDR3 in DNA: TGTGCCAGCAGCCTCCGGGACAGTAGCAATGAGCAGTTCTTC.

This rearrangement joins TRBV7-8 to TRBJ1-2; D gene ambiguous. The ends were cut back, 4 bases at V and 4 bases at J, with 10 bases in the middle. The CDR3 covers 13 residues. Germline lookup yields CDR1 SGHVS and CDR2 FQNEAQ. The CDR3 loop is CASSSRGAYGYTF. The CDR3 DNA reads TGTGCCAGCAGCTCCCGAGGAGCCTATGGCTACACCTTC.

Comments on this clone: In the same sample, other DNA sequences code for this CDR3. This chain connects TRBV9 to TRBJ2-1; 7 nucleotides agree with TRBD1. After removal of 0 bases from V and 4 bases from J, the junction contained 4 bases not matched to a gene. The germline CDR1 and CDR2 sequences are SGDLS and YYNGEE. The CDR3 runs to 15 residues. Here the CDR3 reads CASSVGTGAYNEQFF. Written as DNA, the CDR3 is TGTGCCAGCAGCGTAGGTACAGGGGCGTACAATGAGCAGTTCTTC. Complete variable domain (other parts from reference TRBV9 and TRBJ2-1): DSGVTQTPKHLITATGQRVTLRCSPRSGDLSVYWYQQSLDQGLQFLIQYYNGEERAKGNILERFSAQQFPDLHSELNLSSLELGDSALYFCASSVGTGAYNEQFFGPGTRLTVL.

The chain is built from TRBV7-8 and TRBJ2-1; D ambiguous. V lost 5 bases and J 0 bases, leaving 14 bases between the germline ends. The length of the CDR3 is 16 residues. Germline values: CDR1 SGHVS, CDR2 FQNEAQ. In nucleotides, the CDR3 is TGTGCCAGCAGCCCCCTGACTGGCGGCTCCTACAATGAGCAGTTCTTC. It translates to CASSPLTGGSYNEQFF.

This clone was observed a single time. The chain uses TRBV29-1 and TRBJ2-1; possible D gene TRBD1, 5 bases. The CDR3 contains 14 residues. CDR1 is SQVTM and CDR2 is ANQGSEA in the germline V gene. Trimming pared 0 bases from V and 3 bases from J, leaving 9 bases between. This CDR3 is CSVEDQGNYNEQFF. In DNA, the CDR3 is TGCAGCGTTGAAGACCAGGGTAACTACAATGAGCAGTTCTTC.

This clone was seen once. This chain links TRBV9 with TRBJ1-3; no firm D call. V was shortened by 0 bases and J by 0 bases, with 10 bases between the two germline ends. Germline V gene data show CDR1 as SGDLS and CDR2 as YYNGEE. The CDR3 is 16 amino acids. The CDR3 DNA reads TGTGCCAGCAGCGTAGTCCCCAACGGCTCTGGAAACACCATATATTTT. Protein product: CASSVVPNGSGNTIYF.

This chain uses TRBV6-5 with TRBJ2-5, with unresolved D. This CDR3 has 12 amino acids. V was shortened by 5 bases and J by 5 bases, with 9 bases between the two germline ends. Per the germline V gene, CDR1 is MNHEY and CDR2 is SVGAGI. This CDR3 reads CASSGQRETQYF. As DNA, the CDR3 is TGTGCCAGCAGTGGTCAGAGGGAGACCCAGTACTTC.

The CDR3 spells CASSEAGQNTEAFF. The DNA of the CDR3 is TGTGCCAGCAGTGAAGCGGGACAGAACACTGAAGCTTTCTTT. This chain uses TRBV6-1 with TRBJ1-1; TRBD1 might be the D (6 bases). Per germline, CDR1 MNHNS and CDR2 SASEGT. This CDR3 has 14 amino acids. Trimming took 0 bases from V and 1 from J, leaving 6 bases between them.

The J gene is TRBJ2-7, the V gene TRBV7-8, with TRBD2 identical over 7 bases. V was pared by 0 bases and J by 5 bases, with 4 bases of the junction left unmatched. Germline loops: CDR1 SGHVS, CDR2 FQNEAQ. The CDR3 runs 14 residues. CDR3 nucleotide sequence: TGTGCCAGCAGCTTAGCGGGAGGGCCCAACGAGCAGTACTTC. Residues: CASSLAGGPNEQYF. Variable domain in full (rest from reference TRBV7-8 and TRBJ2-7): GAGVSQSPRYKVAKRGQDVALRCDPISGHVSLFWYQQALGQGPEFLTYFQNEAQLDKSGLPSDRFFAERPEGSVSTLKIQRTQQEDSAVYLCASSLAGGPNEQYFGPGTRLTVT.

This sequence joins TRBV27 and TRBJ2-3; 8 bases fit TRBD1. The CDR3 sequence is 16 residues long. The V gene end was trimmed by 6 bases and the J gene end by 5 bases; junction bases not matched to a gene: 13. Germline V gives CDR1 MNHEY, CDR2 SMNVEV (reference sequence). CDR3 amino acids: CASSYIDRGGGDTQYF. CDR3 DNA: TGTGCCAGCAGCTACATCGACAGGGGTGGTGGAGATACGCAGTATTTT.

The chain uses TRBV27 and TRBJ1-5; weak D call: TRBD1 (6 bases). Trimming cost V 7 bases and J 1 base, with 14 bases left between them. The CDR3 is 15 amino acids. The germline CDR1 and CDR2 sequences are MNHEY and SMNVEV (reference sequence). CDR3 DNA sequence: TGTGCCAGCAATTGGAGGGGGGGGAGCAATCAGCCCCAGCATTTT. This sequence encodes CASNWRGGSNQPQHF.

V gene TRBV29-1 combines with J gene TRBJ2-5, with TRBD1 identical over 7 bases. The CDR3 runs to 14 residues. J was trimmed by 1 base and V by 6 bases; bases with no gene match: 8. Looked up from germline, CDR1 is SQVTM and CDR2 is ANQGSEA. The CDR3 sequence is CSVAGTDTQETQYF. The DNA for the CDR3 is TGCAGCGTGGCCGGGACAGACACCCAAGAGACCCAGTACTTC.